These T cell receptor beta chains were read from a single sample in a study of graft-versus-host responses after intestinal transplantation. These receptors have no known antigen. Assay: immunoSEQ multiplex PCR; the TCRdb copy retains only in-frame clones and omits some. The sample carries around 100,000 clones, 85% to 95% recorded once. Sample: unstimulated CD8+ T cells sorted from spleen or lymph node cells, taken before transplant. Every receptor here comes from a human donor who was the organ donor for an intestinal transplant. Each CDR3 is given with its conserved first and last residue. Each record gives: clone size, CDR3 length, D gene, V gene, J gene, CDR3 DNA, CDR3 protein. D genes are given only for firm matches. Clone size is stated in some rows and not others, as once, few, many or a class when expanded.

size: once; length: 18; D: -; V: TRBV28; J: TRBJ1-2; DNA: TGTGCCAGCAGTTACGACCCACAAGGCAGACGTACTAACTATGGCTACACCTTC; CDR3: CASSYDPQGRRTNYGYTF
size: -; length: 19; D: TRBD2; V: TRBV7-2; J: TRBJ2-5; DNA: TGTGCCAGCAGCTTGGGACTGGGACTAGCGGGAGTGTATAGAGAGACCCAGTACTTC; CDR3: CASSLGLGLAGVYRETQYF
size: once; length: 14; D: TRBD1; V: TRBV30; J: TRBJ2-3; DNA: TGTGCCTGGAGTGCGGGACAGGGGACAGATACGCAGTATTTT; CDR3: CAWSAGQGTDTQYF
size: -; length: 11; D: -; V: TRBV10-2; J: TRBJ2-7; DNA: TGCGCCAGCAGTTGGGGCTACGAGCAGTACTTC; CDR3: CASSWGYEQYF
size: once; length: 19; D: -; V: TRBV4-2; J: TRBJ1-4; DNA: TGTGCCAGCAGCCAAACAACCGTTTGGGCCTCGTCGTCCTTCGAAAAACTGTTTTTT; CDR3: CASSQTTVWASSSFEKLFF
size: -; length: 15; D: TRBD1; V: TRBV4-1; J: TRBJ2-1; DNA: TGCGCCAGCAGCCAAGAGGACAGGGTGAGCAATGAGCAGTTCTTC; CDR3: CASSQEDRVSNEQFF
size: -; length: 17; D: -; V: TRBV4-3; J: TRBJ1-4; DNA: TGCGCCAGCAGCCAAGATCAAATTGGGGGCACTAATGAAAAACTGTTTTTT; CDR3: CASSQDQIGGTNEKLFF
size: -; length: 17; D: TRBD2; V: TRBV29-1; J: TRBJ2-2; DNA: TGCAGCGTTGAAGATCTCGCTAGCGGGATAAACACCGGGGAGCTGTTTTTT; CDR3: CSVEDLASGINTGELFF
size: -; length: 13; D: -; V: TRBV6-6; J: TRBJ1-1; DNA: TGTGCCAGCAGTTATGGAGGGAACACTGAAGCTTTCTTT; CDR3: CASSYGGNTEAFF
size: -; length: 14; D: TRBD1; V: TRBV6-6; J: TRBJ1-2; DNA: TGTGCCAGCAGTTACGAGGGGGCCGACTATGGCTACACCTTC; CDR3: CASSYEGADYGYTF
size: -; length: 15; D: -; V: TRBV4-1; J: TRBJ2-7; DNA: TGCGCCAGCAGCCAAGTGTTGCGGGGTGGGTACGAGCAGTACTTC; CDR3: CASSQVLRGGYEQYF
size: once; length: 17; D: TRBD2; V: TRBV13; J: TRBJ2-7; DNA: TGTGCCAGCAGTCGACTAGCGGGAGGGCCCAGCTCCTACGAGCAGTACTTC; CDR3: CASSRLAGGPSSYEQYF
size: -; length: 14; D: TRBD1; V: TRBV2; J: TRBJ1-2; DNA: TGTGCCAGCATTCCGGGACAGGGGGCCTATGGCTACACCTTC; CDR3: CASIPGQGAYGYTF
size: -; length: 15; D: -; V: TRBV15; J: TRBJ2-2; DNA: TGTGCCACCAGCACCTTGGGGGGCGCCAGCGGGGAGCTGTTTTTT; CDR3: CATSTLGGASGELFF
size: -; length: 15; D: TRBD2; V: TRBV7-9; J: TRBJ2-1; DNA: TGTGCCAGCACTTCCGGCGGGAGAACCTACAATGAGCAGTTCTTC; CDR3: CASTSGGRTYNEQFF
size: -; length: 17; D: TRBD2; V: TRBV15; J: TRBJ2-3; DNA: TGTGCCACCAGCAGACCCCCGGGACTAGCGGGACCAGATACGCAGTATTTT; CDR3: CATSRPPGLAGPDTQYF
size: -; length: 14; D: -; V: TRBV9; J: TRBJ2-1; DNA: TGTGCCAGCAGCGTAGGTAATCCCTACAATGAGCAGTTCTTC; CDR3: CASSVGNPYNEQFF
size: -; length: 14; D: -; V: TRBV28; J: TRBJ2-4; DNA: TGTGCCAGCAGTTTACCACAGGATAAAAACATTCAGTACTTC; CDR3: CASSLPQDKNIQYF
size: -; length: 14; D: TRBD1; V: TRBV9; J: TRBJ1-1; DNA: TGTGCCAGCAGTGAGACCGGGACAGGCACTGAAGCTTTCTTT; CDR3: CASSETGTGTEAFF
size: -; length: 14; D: TRBD2; V: TRBV19; J: TRBJ2-3; DNA: TGTGCCACCTCTTGGGGACTAGGAAGAGATACGCAGTATTTT; CDR3: CATSWGLGRDTQYF
size: -; length: 13; D: TRBD1; V: TRBV5-1; J: TRBJ2-7; DNA: TGCGCCAGCAGCATCCCAGGGGGCGGCGAGCAGTACTTC; CDR3: CASSIPGGGEQYF
size: -; length: 20; D: TRBD1; V: TRBV19; J: TRBJ1-5; DNA: TGTGCCAGTAGTAGCAACCCCTCAAGACAGGGGGCGGACAGCAATCAGCCCCAGCATTTT; CDR3: CASSSNPSRQGADSNQPQHF
size: -; length: 16; D: -; V: TRBV5-5; J: TRBJ1-5; DNA: TGTGCCAGCAGCTTGGTGGGGACGTATAGCAATCAGCCCCAGCATTTT; CDR3: CASSLVGTYSNQPQHF
size: -; length: 17; D: -; V: TRBV4-1; J: TRBJ1-1; DNA: TGCGCCAGCAGCCTTCGACCATCGGGGAGGCGGAACACTGAAGCTTTCTTT; CDR3: CASSLRPSGRRNTEAFF
size: -; length: 14; D: -; V: TRBV13; J: TRBJ2-5; DNA: TGTGCCAGCAGCAATCGACATCACATGGAGACCCAGTACTTC; CDR3: CASSNRHHMETQYF
size: few; length: 18; D: -; V: TRBV4-2; J: TRBJ2-1; DNA: TGTGCCAGCAGCCAAGCCTTGTTTGGGCAGGGGAGGGCCAATGAGCAGTTCTTC; CDR3: CASSQALFGQGRANEQFF
size: -; length: 14; D: -; V: TRBV6-6; J: TRBJ2-7; DNA: TGTGCCAGCAGTTACCGGGAAGACACCTACGAGCAGTACTTC; CDR3: CASSYREDTYEQYF
size: once; length: 14; D: -; V: TRBV9; J: TRBJ2-3; DNA: TGTGCCAGCAGCCCCCGGGGACTTGCGGATACGCAGTATTTT; CDR3: CASSPRGLADTQYF
size: -; length: 12; D: -; V: TRBV14; J: TRBJ1-1; DNA: TGTGCCAGCAGCCAACACGGGGGTGAAGCTTTCTTT; CDR3: CASSQHGGEAFF
size: once; length: 14; D: TRBD1; V: TRBV19; J: TRBJ2-7; DNA: TGTGCCAGTAGTATCACGGACAGGGAGTACGAGCAGTACTTC; CDR3: CASSITDREYEQYF
size: -; length: 15; D: -; V: TRBV6-6; J: TRBJ2-3; DNA: TGTGCCAGCAGTTACCTCGGGACTAGCACAGATACGCAGTATTTT; CDR3: CASSYLGTSTDTQYF
size: few; length: 14; D: -; V: TRBV4-1; J: TRBJ1-3; DNA: TGCGCCAGCAGCGTGACACTGCGGGGAAACACCATATATTTT; CDR3: CASSVTLRGNTIYF
size: -; length: 15; D: -; V: TRBV27; J: TRBJ1-1; DNA: TGTGCCAGCAGTTTATTCGGCAGACTGAACGCTGAAGCTTTCTTT; CDR3: CASSLFGRLNAEAFF
size: -; length: 14; D: -; V: TRBV5-6; J: TRBJ1-5; DNA: TGTGCCAGCAGCCCAGGGGTTAGCAATCAGCCCCAGCATTTT; CDR3: CASSPGVSNQPQHF
size: once; length: 13; D: -; V: TRBV4-2; J: TRBJ2-2; DNA: TGTGCCAGCAGCCTCCTCGGAGGGGGCGAGCTGTTTTTT; CDR3: CASSLLGGGELFF
size: -; length: 14; D: TRBD2; V: TRBV4-2; J: TRBJ2-3; DNA: TGTGCCAGCAGCCAAGGTCCTAGCGGGTTTACGCAGTATTTT; CDR3: CASSQGPSGFTQYF
size: -; length: 14; D: TRBD1; V: TRBV12-5; J: TRBJ2-3; DNA: TGTGCTAGTCAGAAAGGGACAGGGACAGATACGCAGTATTTT; CDR3: CASQKGTGTDTQYF
size: -; length: 15; D: -; V: TRBV13; J: TRBJ1-2; DNA: TGTGCCAGCAGCACAAGATCCAGTAACGACTATGGCTACACCTTC; CDR3: CASSTRSSNDYGYTF
size: -; length: 14; D: -; V: TRBV5-5; J: TRBJ2-7; DNA: TGTGCCAGCAGCTCAACGGGTGGGGGGAACGAGCAGTACTTC; CDR3: CASSSTGGGNEQYF
size: -; length: 15; D: TRBD2; V: TRBV7-7; J: TRBJ2-5; DNA: TGTGCTAGCAGCTCCGGGATAGCGGGGCAAGAGACCCAGTACTTC; CDR3: CASSSGIAGQETQYF
size: -; length: 11; D: -; V: TRBV27; J: TRBJ2-7; DNA: TGTGCCACGATATGGGGATACGAGCAGTACTTC; CDR3: CATIWGYEQYF
size: -; length: 16; D: TRBD2; V: TRBV9; J: TRBJ2-3; DNA: TGTGCCAGCAGCGTCCTAGCGGGAGGGGATACAGATACGCAGTATTTT; CDR3: CASSVLAGGDTDTQYF
size: -; length: 12; D: TRBD2; V: TRBV9; J: TRBJ2-7; DNA: TGTGCCAGCGGGACTAGCGGCTACGAGCAGTACTTC; CDR3: CASGTSGYEQYF
size: -; length: 14; D: -; V: TRBV27; J: TRBJ1-6; DNA: TGTGCCAGCAGTTTACGTCAGGGGTATTCACCCCTCCACTTT; CDR3: CASSLRQGYSPLHF
size: -; length: 14; D: -; V: TRBV7-9; J: TRBJ1-1; DNA: TGTGCCAGCAGCTCTCCGAATAGGTTAACTGAAGCTTTCTTT; CDR3: CASSSPNRLTEAFF
size: -; length: 13; D: -; V: TRBV30; J: TRBJ1-1; DNA: TGTGCCTGGAGTGTAGGTGGTAACGTGGAAGCTTTCTTT; CDR3: CAWSVGGNVEAFF
size: -; length: 16; D: -; V: TRBV7-6; J: TRBJ2-3; DNA: TGTGCCAGCAGCTCTGGGCAGACCAGGGGCACAGATACGCAGTATTTT; CDR3: CASSSGQTRGTDTQYF
size: -; length: 13; D: -; V: TRBV6-6; J: TRBJ1-1; DNA: TGTGCCATCGCCGGGGTTATGAACACTGAAGCTTTCTTT; CDR3: CAIAGVMNTEAFF
size: -; length: 15; D: -; V: TRBV6-1; J: TRBJ2-6; DNA: TGTGCCAGCAGGCCTGATGTGGGTGGGGCCAACGTCCTGACTTTC; CDR3: CASRPDVGGANVLTF